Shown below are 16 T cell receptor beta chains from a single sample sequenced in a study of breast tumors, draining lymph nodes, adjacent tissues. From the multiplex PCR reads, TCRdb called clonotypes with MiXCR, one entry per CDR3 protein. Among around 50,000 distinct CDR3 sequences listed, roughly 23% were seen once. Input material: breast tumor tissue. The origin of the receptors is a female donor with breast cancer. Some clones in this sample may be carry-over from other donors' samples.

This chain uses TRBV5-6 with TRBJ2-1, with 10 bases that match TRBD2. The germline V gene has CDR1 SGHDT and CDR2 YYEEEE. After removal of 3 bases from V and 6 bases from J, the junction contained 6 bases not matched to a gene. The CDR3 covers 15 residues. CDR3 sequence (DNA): TGTGCCAGCAGCTCGAGCGGGAGGGCCCTCAATGAGCAGTTCTTC. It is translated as CASSSSGRALNEQFF.

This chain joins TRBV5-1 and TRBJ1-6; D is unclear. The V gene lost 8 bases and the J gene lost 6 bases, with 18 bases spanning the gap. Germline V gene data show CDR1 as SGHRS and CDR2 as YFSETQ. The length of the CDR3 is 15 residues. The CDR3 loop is CASREWGMSNSPLHF. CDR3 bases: TGCGCCAGTCGTGAGTGGGGAATGAGTAATTCACCCCTCCACTTT. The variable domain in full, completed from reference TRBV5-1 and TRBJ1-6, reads KAGVTQTPRYLIKTRGQQVTLSCSPISGHRSVSWYQQTPGQGLQFLFEYFSETQRNKGNFPGRFSGRQFSNSRSEMNVSTLELGDSALYLCASREWGMSNSPLHFGNGTRLTVT.

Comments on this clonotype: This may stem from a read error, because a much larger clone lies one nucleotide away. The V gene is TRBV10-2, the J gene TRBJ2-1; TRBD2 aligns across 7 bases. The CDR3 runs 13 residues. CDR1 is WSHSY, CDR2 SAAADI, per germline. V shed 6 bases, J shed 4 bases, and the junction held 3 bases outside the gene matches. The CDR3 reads CASSRGGYNEQFF. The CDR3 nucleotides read TGCGCCAGCAGCCGGGGAGGGTACAATGAGCAGTTCTTC.

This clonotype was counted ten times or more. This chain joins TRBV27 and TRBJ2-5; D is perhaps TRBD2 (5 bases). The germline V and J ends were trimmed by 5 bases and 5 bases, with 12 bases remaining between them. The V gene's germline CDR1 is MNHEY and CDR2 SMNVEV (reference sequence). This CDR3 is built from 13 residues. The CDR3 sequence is CASSLGSWETQYF. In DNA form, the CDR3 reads TGTGCCAGCAGTCTAGGGAGTTGGGAGACCCAGTACTTC.

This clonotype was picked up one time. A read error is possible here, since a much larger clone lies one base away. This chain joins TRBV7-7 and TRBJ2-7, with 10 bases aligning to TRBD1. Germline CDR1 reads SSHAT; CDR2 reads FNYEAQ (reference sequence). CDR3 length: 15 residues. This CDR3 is CASSFGTGALYEQYF. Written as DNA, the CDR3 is TGTGCTAGCAGCTTTGGGACAGGGGCCCTCTACGAGCAGTACTTC.

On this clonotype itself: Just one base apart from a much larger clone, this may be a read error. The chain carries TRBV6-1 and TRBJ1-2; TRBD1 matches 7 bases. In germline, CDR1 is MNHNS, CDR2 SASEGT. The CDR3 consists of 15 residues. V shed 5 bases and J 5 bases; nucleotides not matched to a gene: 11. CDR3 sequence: CASSYGWDSPYGYTF. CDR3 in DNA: TGTGCCAGCAGTTACGGTTGGGACAGCCCTTATGGCTACACCTTC.

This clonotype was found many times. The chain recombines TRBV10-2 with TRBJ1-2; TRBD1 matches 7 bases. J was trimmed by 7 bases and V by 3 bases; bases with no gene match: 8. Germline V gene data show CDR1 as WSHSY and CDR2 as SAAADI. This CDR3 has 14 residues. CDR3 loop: CASSDPGQARGYTF. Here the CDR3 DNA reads TGCGCCAGCAGTGACCCCGGACAGGCTCGTGGCTACACCTTC.

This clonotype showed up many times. Here the CDR3 DNA reads TGTGCCAGCAGCTTGGTTCGGGCTAGAGAGACCCAGTACTTC. Its translation: CASSLVRARETQYF. The rearrangement joins TRBV5-5 to TRBJ2-5; no clear D. The CDR3 totals 14 residues. V was cut by 0 bases and J by 4 bases, with 10 bases left in between. The germline CDR1 and CDR2 sequences are SGHKS and YYEKEE (reference sequence).

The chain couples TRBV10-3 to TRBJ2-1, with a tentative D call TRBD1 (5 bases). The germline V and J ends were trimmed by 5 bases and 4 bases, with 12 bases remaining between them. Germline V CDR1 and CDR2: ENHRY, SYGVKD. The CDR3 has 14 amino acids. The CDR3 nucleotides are TGTGCCATCAGTACGGCCCCAGGGTACAATGAGCAGTTCTTC. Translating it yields CAISTAPGYNEQFF.

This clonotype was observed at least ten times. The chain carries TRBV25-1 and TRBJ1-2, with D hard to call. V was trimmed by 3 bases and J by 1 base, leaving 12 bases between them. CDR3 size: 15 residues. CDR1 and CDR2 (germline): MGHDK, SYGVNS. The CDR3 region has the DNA TGTGCCAGCAGTGAGCATGCGGACCATAACTATGGCTACACCTTC. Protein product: CASSEHADHNYGYTF.

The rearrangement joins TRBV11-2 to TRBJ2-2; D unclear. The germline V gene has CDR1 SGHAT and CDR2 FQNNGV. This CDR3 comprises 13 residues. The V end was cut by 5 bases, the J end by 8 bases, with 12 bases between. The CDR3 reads CASSPLGWGELFF. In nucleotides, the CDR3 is TGTGCCAGCAGCCCCCTAGGTTGGGGGGAGCTGTTTTTT.

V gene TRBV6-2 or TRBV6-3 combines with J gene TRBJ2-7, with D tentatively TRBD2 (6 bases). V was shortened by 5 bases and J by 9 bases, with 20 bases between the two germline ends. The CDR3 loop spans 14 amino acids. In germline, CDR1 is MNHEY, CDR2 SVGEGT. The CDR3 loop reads CASSLTASGLWQYF. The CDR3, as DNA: TGTGCCAGCAGTCTAACAGCGAGCGGGCTGTGGCAGTACTTC.

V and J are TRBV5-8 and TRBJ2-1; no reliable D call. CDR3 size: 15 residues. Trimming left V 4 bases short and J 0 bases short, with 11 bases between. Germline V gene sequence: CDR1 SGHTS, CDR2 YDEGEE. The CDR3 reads CASSRNWGSYNEQFF. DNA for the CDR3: TGTGCCAGCAGCCGGAATTGGGGCTCCTACAATGAGCAGTTCTTC. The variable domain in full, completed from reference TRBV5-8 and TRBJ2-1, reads EAGVTQSPTHLIKTRGQQATLRCSPISGHTSVYWYQQALGLGLQFLLWYDEGEERNRGNFPPRFSGRQFPNYSSELNVNALELEDSALYLCASSRNWGSYNEQFFGPGTRLTVL.

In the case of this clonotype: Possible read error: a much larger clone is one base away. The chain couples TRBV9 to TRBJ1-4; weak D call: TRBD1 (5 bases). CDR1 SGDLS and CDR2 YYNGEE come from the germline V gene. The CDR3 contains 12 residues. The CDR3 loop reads CASAAGGETLFF. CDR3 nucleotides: TGTGCCAGCGCCGCTGGGGGGGAAACACTGTTTTTT.

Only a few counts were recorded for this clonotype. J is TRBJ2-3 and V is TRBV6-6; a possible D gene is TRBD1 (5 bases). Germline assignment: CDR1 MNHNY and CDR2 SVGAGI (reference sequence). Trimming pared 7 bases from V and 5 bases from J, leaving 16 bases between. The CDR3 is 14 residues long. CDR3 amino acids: CASTRRGFGDTQYF. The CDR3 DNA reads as TGTGCCAGCACCAGAAGGGGTTTTGGAGATACGCAGTATTTT.

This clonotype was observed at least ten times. CDR3 bases: TGTGCCACCTCCCTTGGAAACACCATATATTTT. Amino acids: CATSLGNTIYF. The rearrangement joins TRBV24-1 to TRBJ1-3; D not certain. The CDR3 covers 11 residues. V was pared by 9 bases and J by 3 bases, with 5 bases between. CDR1 and CDR2 (germline): KGHDR, SFDVKD.